This TCR beta chain was retrieved from a study of blood T cell repertoires in COVID-19. As handled by the study authors: Reference gene primer amplification in the assay estimated nucleated cell counts. Measured with immunoSEQ multiplex PCR; TCRdb has only the in-frame clones, and not every one. V and J calls plus clone size are reproduced from that table; the DNA served to infer D and trimming. The data contain fewer than 250,000 clones, 70% to 90% of them singletons. The V and J ends lost 2 bases and 7 bases respectively, with 12 bases between them. This CDR3 contains 13 residues. Sequenced sample: PBMCs or T cells enriched from blood (not recorded which). The chain uses TRBV12-3 or TRBV12-4 and TRBJ2-7; maybe TRBD1 (5 bases). The TCR comes from a young woman who had recovered from COVID-19. This CDR3 reads CASSLLGVGEQYF. The CDR3 DNA is TGTGCCAGCAGTTTACTAGGGGTAGGAGAGCAGTACTTC.